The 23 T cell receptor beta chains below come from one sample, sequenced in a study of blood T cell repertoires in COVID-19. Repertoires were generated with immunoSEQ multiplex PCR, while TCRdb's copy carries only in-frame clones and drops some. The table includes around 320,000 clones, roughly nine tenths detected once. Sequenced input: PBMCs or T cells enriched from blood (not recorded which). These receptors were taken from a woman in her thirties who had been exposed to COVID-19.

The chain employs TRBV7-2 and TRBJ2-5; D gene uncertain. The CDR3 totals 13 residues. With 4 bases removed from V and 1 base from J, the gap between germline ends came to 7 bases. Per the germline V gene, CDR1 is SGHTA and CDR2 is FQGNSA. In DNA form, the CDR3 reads TGTGCCAGCAGCTCTTTTCTCCAAGAGACCCAGTACTTC. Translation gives CASSSFLQETQYF.

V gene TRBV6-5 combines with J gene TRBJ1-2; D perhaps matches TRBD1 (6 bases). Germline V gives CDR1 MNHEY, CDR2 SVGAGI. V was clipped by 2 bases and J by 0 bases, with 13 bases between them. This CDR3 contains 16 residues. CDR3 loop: CASSYRRTVANYGYTF. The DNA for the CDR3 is TGTGCCAGCAGTTACCGGCGGACAGTCGCTAACTATGGCTACACCTTC.

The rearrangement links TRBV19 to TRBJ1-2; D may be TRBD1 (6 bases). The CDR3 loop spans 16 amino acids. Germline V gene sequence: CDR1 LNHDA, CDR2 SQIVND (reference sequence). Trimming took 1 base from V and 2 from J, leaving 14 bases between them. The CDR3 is CASSIVAPQGNYGYTF. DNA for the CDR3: TGTGCCAGTAGTATAGTCGCCCCACAGGGAAACTATGGCTACACCTTC.

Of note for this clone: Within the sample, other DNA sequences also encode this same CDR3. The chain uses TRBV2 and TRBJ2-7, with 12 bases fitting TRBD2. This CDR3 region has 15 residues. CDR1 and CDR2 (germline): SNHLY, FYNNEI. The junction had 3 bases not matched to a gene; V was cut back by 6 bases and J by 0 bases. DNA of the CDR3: TGTGCCAGCAGCAGGACTAGCGGGGTCTCCTACGAGCAGTACTTC. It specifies CASSRTSGVSYEQYF.

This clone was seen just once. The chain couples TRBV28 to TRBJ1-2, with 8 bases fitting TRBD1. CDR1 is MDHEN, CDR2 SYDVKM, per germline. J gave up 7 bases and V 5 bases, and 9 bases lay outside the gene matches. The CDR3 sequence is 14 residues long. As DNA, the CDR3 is TGTGCCAGCAGTCTCCGACAGGGGCCCCTTGGCTACACCTTC. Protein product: CASSLRQGPLGYTF.

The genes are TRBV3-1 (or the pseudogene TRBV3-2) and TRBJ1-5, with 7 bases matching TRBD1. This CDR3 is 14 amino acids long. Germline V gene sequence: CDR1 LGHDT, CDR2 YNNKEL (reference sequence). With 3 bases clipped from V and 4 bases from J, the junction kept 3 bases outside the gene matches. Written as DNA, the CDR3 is TGTGCCAGCAGCCACAGGGGGTCGAATCAGCCCCAGCATTTT. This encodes CASSHRGSNQPQHF.

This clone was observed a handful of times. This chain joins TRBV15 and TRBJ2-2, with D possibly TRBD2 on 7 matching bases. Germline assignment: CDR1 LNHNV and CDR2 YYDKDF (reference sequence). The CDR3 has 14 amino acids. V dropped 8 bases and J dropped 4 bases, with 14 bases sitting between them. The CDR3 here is CATVNREGTGELFF. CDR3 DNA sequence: TGTGCCACCGTAAACAGGGAGGGCACCGGGGAGCTGTTTTTT.

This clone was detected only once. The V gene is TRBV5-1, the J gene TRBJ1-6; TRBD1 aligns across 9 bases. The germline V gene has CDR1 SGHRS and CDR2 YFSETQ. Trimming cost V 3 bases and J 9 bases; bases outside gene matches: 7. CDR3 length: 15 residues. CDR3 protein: CASSSGTGPSSPLHF. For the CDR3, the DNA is TGCGCCAGCAGCTCAGGGACAGGGCCAAGTTCACCCCTCCACTTT.

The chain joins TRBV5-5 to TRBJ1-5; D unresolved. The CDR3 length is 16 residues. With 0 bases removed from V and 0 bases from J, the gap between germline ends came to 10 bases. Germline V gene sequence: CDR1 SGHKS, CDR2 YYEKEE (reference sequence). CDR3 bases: TGTGCCAGCAGCTTGGGGGCAACCTATAGCAATCAGCCCCAGCATTTT. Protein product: CASSLGATYSNQPQHF.

This CDR3 is CASSQIGLAVVQNTQYF. The CDR3 nucleotides read TGTGCCAGCAGCCAAATCGGACTAGCGGTTGTTCAAAATACGCAGTATTTT. The chain employs TRBV3-1 (or the pseudogene TRBV3-2) and TRBJ2-3, with TRBD2 identical over 10 bases. This CDR3 has 17 residues. The ends lost 2 bases at V and 7 bases at J; junction bases unmatched: 12. Germline CDR1 and CDR2: LGHDT and YNNKEL (reference sequence).

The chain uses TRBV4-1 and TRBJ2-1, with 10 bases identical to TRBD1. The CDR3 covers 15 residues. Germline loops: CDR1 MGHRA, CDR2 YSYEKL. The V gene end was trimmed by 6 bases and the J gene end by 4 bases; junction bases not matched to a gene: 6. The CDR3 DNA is TGCGCCAGCAGGAGTGGGACAGGGGTATACAATGAGCAGTTCTTC. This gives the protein CASRSGTGVYNEQFF.

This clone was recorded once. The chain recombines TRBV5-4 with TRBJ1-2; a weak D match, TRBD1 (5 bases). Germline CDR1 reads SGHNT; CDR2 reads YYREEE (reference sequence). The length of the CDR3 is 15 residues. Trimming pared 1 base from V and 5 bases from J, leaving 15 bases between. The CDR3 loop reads CASSLFWGEGYGYTF. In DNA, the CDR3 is TGTGCCAGCAGCTTGTTTTGGGGGGAAGGGTATGGCTACACCTTC.

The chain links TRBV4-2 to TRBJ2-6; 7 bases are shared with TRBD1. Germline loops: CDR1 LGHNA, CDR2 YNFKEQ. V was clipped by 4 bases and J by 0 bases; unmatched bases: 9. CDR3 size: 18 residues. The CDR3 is CASSLGLDRSSGANVLTF. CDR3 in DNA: TGTGCCAGCAGCCTGGGTTTGGACAGGTCCTCTGGGGCCAACGTCCTGACTTTC.

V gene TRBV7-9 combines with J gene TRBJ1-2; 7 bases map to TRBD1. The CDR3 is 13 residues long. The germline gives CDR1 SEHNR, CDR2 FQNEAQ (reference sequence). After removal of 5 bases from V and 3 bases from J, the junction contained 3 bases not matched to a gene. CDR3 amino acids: CASSVGTDYGYTF. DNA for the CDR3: TGTGCCAGCAGCGTCGGGACAGACTATGGCTACACCTTC.

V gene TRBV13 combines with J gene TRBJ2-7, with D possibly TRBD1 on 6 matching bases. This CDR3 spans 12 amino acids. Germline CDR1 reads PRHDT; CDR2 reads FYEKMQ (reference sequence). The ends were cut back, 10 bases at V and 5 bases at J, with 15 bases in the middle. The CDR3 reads CATQGNLHEQYF. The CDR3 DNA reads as TGTGCCACCCAGGGGAATCTCCACGAGCAGTACTTC.

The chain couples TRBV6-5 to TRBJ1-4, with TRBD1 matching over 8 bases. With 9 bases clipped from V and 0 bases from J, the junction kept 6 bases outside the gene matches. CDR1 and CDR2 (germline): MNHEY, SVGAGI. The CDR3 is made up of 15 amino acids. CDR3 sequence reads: CASQGAAATNEKLFF. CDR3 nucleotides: TGTGCCAGTCAGGGGGCGGCCGCAACTAATGAAAAACTGTTTTTT.

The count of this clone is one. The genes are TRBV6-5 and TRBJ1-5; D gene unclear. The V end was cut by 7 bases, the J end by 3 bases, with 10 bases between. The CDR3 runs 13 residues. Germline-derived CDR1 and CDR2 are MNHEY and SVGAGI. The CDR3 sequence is CASTPRFNQPQHF. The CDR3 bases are TGTGCCAGCACCCCCAGGTTCAATCAGCCCCAGCATTTT.

The CDR3 sequence: CASSPEQGAVYTEAFF. CDR3 bases: TGTGCCAGCAGCCCTGAACAGGGGGCTGTCTACACTGAAGCTTTCTTT. This sequence joins TRBV4-2 and TRBJ1-1; 9 nucleotides match TRBD1. The CDR3 loop spans 16 amino acids. Unmatched junction bases numbered 9, after V lost 4 bases and J lost 3 bases. CDR1 and CDR2 (germline): LGHNA, YNFKEQ.

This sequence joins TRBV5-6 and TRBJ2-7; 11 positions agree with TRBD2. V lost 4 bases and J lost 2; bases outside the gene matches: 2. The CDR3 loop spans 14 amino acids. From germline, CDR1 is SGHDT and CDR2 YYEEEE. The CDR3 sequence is CASSGTSGAYEQYF. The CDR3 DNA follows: TGTGCCAGCAGCGGGACTAGCGGAGCCTACGAGCAGTACTTC.

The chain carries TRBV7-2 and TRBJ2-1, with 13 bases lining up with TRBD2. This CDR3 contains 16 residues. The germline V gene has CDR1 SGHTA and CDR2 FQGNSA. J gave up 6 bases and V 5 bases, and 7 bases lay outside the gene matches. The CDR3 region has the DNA TGTGCCAGCAGCCTCTTAGGACTAGCGGGGGCCAATGAGCAGTTCTTC. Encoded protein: CASSLLGLAGANEQFF.

The CDR3 is CASSQDWPEINTDTQYF. CDR3 coding DNA: TGTGCCAGCAGCCAAGATTGGCCAGAAATCAACACAGATACGCAGTATTTT. V usage is TRBV4-2 and J usage is TRBJ2-3; D unresolved. This CDR3 contains 17 residues. Germline values: CDR1 LGHNA, CDR2 YNFKEQ. V lost 0 bases to trimming and J lost 2 bases, with 15 bases between them.

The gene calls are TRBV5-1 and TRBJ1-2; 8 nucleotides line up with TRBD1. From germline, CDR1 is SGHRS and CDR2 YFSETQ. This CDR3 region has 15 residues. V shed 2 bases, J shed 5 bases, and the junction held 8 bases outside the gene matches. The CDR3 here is CASSLGDRPLYGYTF. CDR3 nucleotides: TGCGCCAGCAGCTTAGGGGACAGGCCACTATATGGCTACACCTTC.

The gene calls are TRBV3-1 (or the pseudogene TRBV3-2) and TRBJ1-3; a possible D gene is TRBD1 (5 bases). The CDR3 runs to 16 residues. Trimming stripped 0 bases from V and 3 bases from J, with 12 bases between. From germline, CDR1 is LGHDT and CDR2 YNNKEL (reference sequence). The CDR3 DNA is TGTGCCAGCAGCCAAGAGCTCAGGGCCATTGGAAACACCATATATTTT. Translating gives CASSQELRAIGNTIYF.